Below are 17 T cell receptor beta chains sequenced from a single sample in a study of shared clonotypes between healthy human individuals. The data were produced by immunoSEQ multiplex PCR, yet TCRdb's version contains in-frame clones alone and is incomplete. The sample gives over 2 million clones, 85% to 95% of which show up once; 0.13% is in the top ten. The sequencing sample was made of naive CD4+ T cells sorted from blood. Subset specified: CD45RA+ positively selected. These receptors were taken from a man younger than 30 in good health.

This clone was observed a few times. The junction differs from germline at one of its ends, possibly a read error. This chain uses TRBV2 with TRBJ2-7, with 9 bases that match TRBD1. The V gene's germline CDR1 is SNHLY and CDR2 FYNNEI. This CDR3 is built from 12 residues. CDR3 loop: CASREMWDRAHF. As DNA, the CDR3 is TGTGCCAGCAGAGAAATGTGGGACAGGGCCCACTTC.

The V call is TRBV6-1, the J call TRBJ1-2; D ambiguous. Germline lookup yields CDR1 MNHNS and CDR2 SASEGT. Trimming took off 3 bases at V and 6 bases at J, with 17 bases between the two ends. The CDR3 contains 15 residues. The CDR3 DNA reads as TGTGCCAGCAGTGAGTCTCGGGGATCCGGAGATGGCTACACCTTC. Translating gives CASSESRGSGDGYTF.

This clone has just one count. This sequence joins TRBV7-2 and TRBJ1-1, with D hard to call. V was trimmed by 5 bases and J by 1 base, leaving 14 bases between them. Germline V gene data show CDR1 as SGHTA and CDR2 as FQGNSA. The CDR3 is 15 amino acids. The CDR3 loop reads CASSPRGGQNTEAFF. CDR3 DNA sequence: TGTGCCAGCAGCCCCCGAGGAGGCCAGAACACTGAAGCTTTCTTT.

The DNA for the CDR3 is TGTGCCAGTAGTATCGTCCCCCCCACTGAAGCTTTCTTT. This gives the protein CASSIVPPTEAFF. The gene calls are TRBV19 and TRBJ1-1; D remains unclear. V was trimmed by 3 bases and J by 4 bases, leaving 9 bases between them. Germline assignment: CDR1 LNHDA and CDR2 SQIVND (reference sequence). This CDR3 has 13 residues.

For the CDR3, the DNA is TGTGCCAGTAGTATTGGGACTGGGGTCGGAGGAAACACCATATATTTT. Amino acids: CASSIGTGVGGNTIYF. The chain has TRBV19 and TRBJ1-3; possible D gene TRBD1, 5 bases. The V gene lost 3 bases and the J gene lost 4 bases, with 16 bases spanning the gap. The germline gives CDR1 LNHDA, CDR2 SQIVND (reference sequence). The CDR3 spans 16 residues.

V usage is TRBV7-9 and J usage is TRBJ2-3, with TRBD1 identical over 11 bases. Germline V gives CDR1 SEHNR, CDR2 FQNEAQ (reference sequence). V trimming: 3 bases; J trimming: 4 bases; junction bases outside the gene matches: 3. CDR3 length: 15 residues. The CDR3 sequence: CASSFGTGGADTQYF. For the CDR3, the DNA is TGTGCCAGCAGCTTCGGGACAGGGGGGGCAGATACGCAGTATTTT.

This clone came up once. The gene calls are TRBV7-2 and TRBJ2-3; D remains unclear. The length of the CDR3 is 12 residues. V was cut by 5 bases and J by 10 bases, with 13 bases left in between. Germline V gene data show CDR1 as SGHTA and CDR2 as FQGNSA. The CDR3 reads CASSVEHRSQYF. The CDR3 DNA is TGTGCCAGCAGCGTGGAGCACAGATCGCAGTATTTT.

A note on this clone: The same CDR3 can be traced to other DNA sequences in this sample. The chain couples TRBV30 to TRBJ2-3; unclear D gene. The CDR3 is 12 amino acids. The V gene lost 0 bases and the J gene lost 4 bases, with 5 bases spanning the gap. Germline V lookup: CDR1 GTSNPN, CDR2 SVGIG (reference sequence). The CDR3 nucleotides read TGTGCCTGGAGTGTCCGGGCAGATACGCAGTATTTT. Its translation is CAWSVRADTQYF.

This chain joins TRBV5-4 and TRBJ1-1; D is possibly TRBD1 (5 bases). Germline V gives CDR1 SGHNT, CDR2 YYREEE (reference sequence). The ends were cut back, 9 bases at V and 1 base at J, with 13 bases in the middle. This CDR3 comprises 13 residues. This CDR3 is CAMGRERNTEAFF. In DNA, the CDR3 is TGTGCCATGGGACGGGAGCGGAACACTGAAGCTTTCTTT.

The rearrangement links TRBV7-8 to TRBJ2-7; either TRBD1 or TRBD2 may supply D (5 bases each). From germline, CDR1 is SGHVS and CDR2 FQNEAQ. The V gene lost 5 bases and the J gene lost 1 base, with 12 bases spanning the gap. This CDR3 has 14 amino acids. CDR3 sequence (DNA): TGTGCCAGCAGCAAAGGGACGGGGTCCTACGAGCAGTACTTC. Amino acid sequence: CASSKGTGSYEQYF.

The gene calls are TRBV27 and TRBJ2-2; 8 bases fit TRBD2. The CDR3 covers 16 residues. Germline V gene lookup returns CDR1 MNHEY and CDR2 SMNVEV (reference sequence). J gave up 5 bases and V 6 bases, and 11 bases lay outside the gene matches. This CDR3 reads CASRPERGIGTGELFF. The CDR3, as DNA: TGTGCCAGCAGACCCGAGCGGGGGATCGGGACCGGGGAGCTGTTTTTT.

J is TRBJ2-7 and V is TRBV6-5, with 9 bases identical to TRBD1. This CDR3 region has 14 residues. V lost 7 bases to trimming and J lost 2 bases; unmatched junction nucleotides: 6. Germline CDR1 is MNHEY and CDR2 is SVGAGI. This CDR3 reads CASKRDRVTYEQYF. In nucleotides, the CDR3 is TGTGCCAGCAAAAGGGACAGGGTGACCTACGAGCAGTACTTC.

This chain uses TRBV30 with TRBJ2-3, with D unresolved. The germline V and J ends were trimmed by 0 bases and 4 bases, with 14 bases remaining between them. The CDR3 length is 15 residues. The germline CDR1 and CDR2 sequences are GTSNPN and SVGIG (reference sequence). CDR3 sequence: CAWSVRGREPDTQYF. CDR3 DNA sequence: TGTGCCTGGAGTGTACGAGGCCGAGAACCAGATACGCAGTATTTT.

The CDR3 spells CASSEGRDQYSNQPQHF. As DNA, the CDR3 is TGTGCCAGCAGCGAAGGCAGGGACCAATATAGCAATCAGCCCCAGCATTTT. The rearrangement joins TRBV9 to TRBJ1-5, with D possibly TRBD1 on 5 matching bases. Between the trimmed V and J ends, which lost 3 bases and 0 bases, there was a span of 16 bases. The CDR3 consists of 17 residues. Looked up from germline, CDR1 is SGDLS and CDR2 is YYNGEE.

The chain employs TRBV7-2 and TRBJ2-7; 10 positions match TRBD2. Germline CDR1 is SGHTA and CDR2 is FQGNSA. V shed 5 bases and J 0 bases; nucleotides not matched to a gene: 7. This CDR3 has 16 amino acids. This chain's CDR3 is CASSGGLAGVSYEQYF. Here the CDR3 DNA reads TGTGCCAGCAGCGGGGGGCTAGCGGGAGTCTCCTACGAGCAGTACTTC.

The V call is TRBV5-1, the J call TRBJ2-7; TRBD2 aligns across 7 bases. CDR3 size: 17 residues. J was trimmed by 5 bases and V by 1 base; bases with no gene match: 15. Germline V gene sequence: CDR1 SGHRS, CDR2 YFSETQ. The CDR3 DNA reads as TGCGCCAGCAGCTTGAGGGTCGGGACTAAATTCGGGCACGAGCAGTACTTC. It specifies CASSLRVGTKFGHEQYF.

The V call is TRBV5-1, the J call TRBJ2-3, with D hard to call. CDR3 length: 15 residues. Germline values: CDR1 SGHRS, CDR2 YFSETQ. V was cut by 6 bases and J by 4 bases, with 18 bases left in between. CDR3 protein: CASTTSAGIPDTQYF. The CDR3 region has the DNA TGCGCCAGCACCACCTCGGCAGGCATCCCAGATACGCAGTATTTT.